This T cell receptor (beta chain) originates from a study of control samples from healthy donors and cancer patients. Data came from immunoSEQ multiplex PCR; TCRdb stores just in-frame clones and leaves some out. The sample yields roughly 120,000 clones, 85% to 95% seen once. Germline-derived CDR1 and CDR2 are MDHEN and SYDVKM. This CDR3 contains 12 residues. The germline V and J ends were trimmed by 8 bases and 9 bases, with 11 bases remaining between them. The sequence was collected from a young man in good health. Input material: blood. This chain links TRBV28 with TRBJ1-6, with D possibly TRBD1 on 5 matching bases. The CDR3: CASRTSASPLHF. CDR3 nucleotide sequence: TGTGCCAGCCGGACAAGCGCTTCACCCCTCCACTTT.